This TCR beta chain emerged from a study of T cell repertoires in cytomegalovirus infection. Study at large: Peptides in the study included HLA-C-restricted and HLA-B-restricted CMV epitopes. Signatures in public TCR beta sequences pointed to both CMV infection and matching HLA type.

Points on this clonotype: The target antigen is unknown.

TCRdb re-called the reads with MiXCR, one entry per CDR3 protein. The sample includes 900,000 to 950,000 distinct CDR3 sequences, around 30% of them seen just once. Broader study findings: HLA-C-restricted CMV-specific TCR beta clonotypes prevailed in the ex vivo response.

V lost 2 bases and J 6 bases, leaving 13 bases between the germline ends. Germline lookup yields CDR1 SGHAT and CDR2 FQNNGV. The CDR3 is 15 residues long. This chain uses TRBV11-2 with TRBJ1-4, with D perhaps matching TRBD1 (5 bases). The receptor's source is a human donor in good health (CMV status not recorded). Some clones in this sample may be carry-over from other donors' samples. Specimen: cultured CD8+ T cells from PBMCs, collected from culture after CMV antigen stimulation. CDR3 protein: CASSLRGWADEKLFF. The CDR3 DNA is TGTGCCAGCAGCTTAAGGGGCTGGGCGGATGAAAAACTGTTTTTT.